One sample yielded the 15 T cell receptor beta chains listed below, sequenced in a study of spatial heterogeneity in lung cancer. TCRdb reprocessed the 5' RACE reads via MiXCR and lists one record per CDR3 protein. The data contain about 47,000 distinct CDR3 sequences, about 11% of them seen just once; the ten biggest clones take up roughly 40%. Time point described: sample taken at primary tumor resection. From tumor, nontumor lung or frozen PBMC, whole RNA was taken unsorted for sequencing. The specimen comprised PBMCs, sampled at surgery. The receptors shown here come from a female donor with early-stage non-small cell lung cancer.

This clonotype was counted only a few times. The junction departs from the called germline gene at one end, perhaps through a read error. The chain couples TRBV12-3 or TRBV12-4 to TRBJ2-3; TRBD1 matches 8 bases. The length of the CDR3 is 13 residues. The CDR3 bases are TGTGCCAGCAGTAGCCGCCAGACAGGGGATAGGCATTTT. Translating it yields CASSSRQTGDRHF.

The J gene is TRBJ1-3, the V gene TRBV5-1; TRBD1 might be the D (5 bases). This CDR3 contains 16 residues. From germline, CDR1 is SGHRS and CDR2 YFSETQ. V lost 3 bases, J lost 0 bases, and 13 bases lay in between. CDR3 DNA: TGCGCCAGCAGCTCATCGGACACCTTCTCTGGAAACACCATATATTTT. It yields the protein CASSSSDTFSGNTIYF.

This clonotype was found a few times. The rearrangement joins TRBV6-5 to TRBJ2-1; D not resolved. V was cut by 6 bases and J by 0 bases, with 15 bases left in between. Germline V lookup: CDR1 MNHEY, CDR2 SVGAGI. The CDR3 spans 16 residues. The DNA for the CDR3 is TGTGCCAGCAGCCCTTCTCTGGTCAGCTCCTACAATGAGCAGTTCTTC. Translated, it gives CASSPSLVSSYNEQFF.

This clonotype was seen a few times. This chain links TRBV6-2 or TRBV6-3 with TRBJ2-2; D possibly corresponds to TRBD2 (6 bases). Germline CDR1 MNHEY, CDR2 SVGEGT. The CDR3 loop spans 15 amino acids. V lost 6 bases and J lost 2, with 13 bases in between. CDR3 loop: CASSTWRGNTGELFF. The CDR3 region has the DNA TGTGCCAGCAGCACGTGGCGGGGCAACACCGGGGAGCTGTTTTTT.

This clonotype was found many times. V gene TRBV6-5 combines with J gene TRBJ1-1, with D possibly being TRBD1 (5 bases). V was cut by 6 bases and J by 6 bases, with 17 bases left in between. CDR1 is MNHEY, CDR2 SVGAGI, per germline. The CDR3 runs to 14 residues. Here the CDR3 DNA reads TGTGCCAGCAGAAACGCGGGGGGAAACGCTGAAGCTTTCTTT. Translating it yields CASRNAGGNAEAFF.

The V gene is TRBV2, the J gene TRBJ1-1; D is undetermined. This CDR3 has 13 amino acids. Germline CDR1 reads SNHLY; CDR2 reads FYNNEI. V was cut by 3 bases and J by 1 base, with 6 bases left in between. The CDR3 here is CASSDRANTEAFF. In nucleotides, the CDR3 is TGTGCCAGCAGTGATCGTGCGAACACTGAAGCTTTCTTT.

This clonotype has only a few counts. V usage is TRBV6-2 or TRBV6-3 and J usage is TRBJ2-3, with D maybe TRBD2 (5 bases). This CDR3 has 13 residues. Trimming took off 6 bases at V and 3 bases at J, with 10 bases between the two ends. Germline assignment: CDR1 MNHEY and CDR2 SVGEGT. The CDR3 is CASRTGSTDTQYF. The CDR3 DNA reads as TGTGCCAGCAGAACGGGGTCGACAGATACGCAGTATTTT.

This clonotype was seen many times. The rearrangement links TRBV12-3 or TRBV12-4 to TRBJ2-3; 7 nucleotides match TRBD2. This CDR3 spans 15 amino acids. With V trimmed by 6 bases and J by 2 bases, 8 bases remained unmatched. This CDR3 is CASSRAGPLTDTQYF. CDR3 nucleotides: TGTGCCAGCAGCCGAGCGGGACCGCTCACAGATACGCAGTATTTT.

The chain couples TRBV3-1 to TRBJ1-1, with 7 nucleotides matching TRBD1. There are 13 residues in the CDR3. The V and J ends lost 8 bases and 1 base, in that order; junction bases with no gene match: 4. The germline gives CDR1 LGHDT, CDR2 YNNKEL (reference sequence). The CDR3 bases are TGTGCCAGCCAGGGGGGGAGGAACACTGAAGCTTTCTTT. Its translation: CASQGGRNTEAFF.

This clonotype has more than one count but fewer than ten. The V and J genes are TRBV19 and TRBJ1-1; tentative D call: TRBD1 (6 bases). The germline V gene has CDR1 LNHDA and CDR2 SQIVND (reference sequence). The CDR3 has 12 residues. V was shortened by 7 bases and J by 8 bases, with 14 bases between the two germline ends. The CDR3 DNA is TGTGCCAGTACCGTAACAGGGAGGGAAGCTTTCTTT. Its protein product is CASTVTGREAFF.

The J gene is TRBJ2-3, the V gene TRBV19; 7 bases align to TRBD1. V lost 8 bases to trimming and J lost 0 bases; unmatched junction nucleotides: 8. CDR1 is LNHDA, CDR2 SQIVND, per germline (reference sequence). CDR3 length: 15 amino acids. The CDR3 DNA sequence: TGTGCCAGTGGCCCGACAGGGCACAGCACAGATACGCAGTATTTT. Translation gives CASGPTGHSTDTQYF.

The table lists this clonotype with many counts. The chain employs TRBV9 and TRBJ1-2; D is ambiguous. The CDR3 spans 14 residues. Looked up from germline, CDR1 is SGDLS and CDR2 is YYNGEE. Trimming removed 5 bases at V and 4 bases at J, with 15 bases between. The CDR3 spells CASRSRLVAYGYTF. In DNA, the CDR3 is TGTGCCAGCAGGTCCAGGTTGGTTGCCTATGGCTACACCTTC.

There are many counts of this clonotype. This rearrangement joins TRBV7-6 to TRBJ1-6; D call uncertain. V was trimmed by 5 bases and J by 1 base, leaving 9 bases between them. The germline CDR1 and CDR2 sequences are SGHVS and FNYEAQ. The CDR3 loop spans 15 amino acids. The CDR3 loop is CASSRTQSYNSPLHF. The CDR3, as DNA: TGTGCCAGCAGCAGGACGCAATCCTATAATTCACCCCTCCACTTT.

This clonotype was seen only a few times. This chain links TRBV12-3 or TRBV12-4 with TRBJ2-5, with a weak D call TRBD1 (6 bases). The CDR3 length is 14 residues. V was trimmed by 6 bases and J by 4 bases, leaving 15 bases between them. CDR3 sequence reads: CASRRTVPAETQYF. The CDR3 DNA is TGTGCCAGCAGGAGGACAGTCCCCGCAGAGACCCAGTACTTC.

This clonotype was recorded many times. The genes are TRBV12-2 and TRBJ2-5; TRBD2, the D gene given by the table, was not confirmed from the DNA. TRBV12-2 is marked as a pseudogene. The CDR3 is 16 residues long. Here the CDR3 reads CASRLVGLAGRETQYF. The CDR3 DNA is TGTGCAAGTCGCTTAGTAGGTCTAGCGGGCCGGGAGACCCAGTACTTC.